Listed here are 30 T cell receptor beta chains from one sample, sequenced in a study of shared clonotypes between healthy human individuals. TCRdb's copy holds only in-frame clones and misses some; the assay was immunoSEQ multiplex PCR. Among about 450,000 clones listed, 79% were seen once. The sample taken for sequencing was PBMCs. The receptors here all came from a woman aged 40-49 years in good health. Some clones in this sample may be carry-over from other donors' samples.

In the case of this clone: This may stem from a read error, because a much larger clone lies one nucleotide away. This chain connects TRBV25-1 to TRBJ1-1; weak D call: TRBD1 (6 bases). CDR1 MGHDK and CDR2 SYGVNS come from the germline V gene. The CDR3 spans 14 residues. The CDR3 spells CASSERGWGTEASF. DNA of the CDR3: TGTGCCAGCAGTGAAAGGGGGTGGGGCACTGAAGCTTCCTTT.

Note on this clone: The sample has other DNA sequences that encode this CDR3 too. V and J are TRBV7-2 and TRBJ2-7; 11 nucleotides line up with TRBD1. The CDR3 is 15 residues long. Germline assignment: CDR1 SGHTA and CDR2 FQGNSA. The V segment lost 1 base and the J segment 3 bases; nucleotides outside the gene matches: 2. The CDR3 loop reads CASSLVGTGGYEQYF. For the CDR3, the DNA is TGTGCCAGCAGCTTAGTAGGGACAGGGGGCTACGAGCAGTACTTC.

The J gene is TRBJ2-2, the V gene TRBV18; tentative D call: TRBD1 (6 bases). This CDR3 has 16 residues. V was clipped by 6 bases and J by 4 bases, with 18 bases between them. Germline CDR1 KGHSH, CDR2 LQKENI. CDR3 sequence: CASSPTRGGSTGELFF. The DNA of the CDR3 is TGTGCCAGCTCCCCCACCCGAGGGGGTAGCACCGGGGAGCTGTTTTTT.

The chain couples TRBV11-2 to TRBJ2-6; no clear D gene. Deletions cut 3 bases from V and 2 bases from J, with 2 bases between. Germline CDR1 SGHAT, CDR2 FQNNGV. The CDR3 has 13 residues. CDR3 bases: TGTGCCAGCAGCTTCACTGGGGCCAACGTCCTGACTTTC. Its translation: CASSFTGANVLTF.

This chain links TRBV27 with TRBJ2-5; tentative D call: TRBD2 (5 bases). Per germline, CDR1 MNHEY and CDR2 SMNVEV (reference sequence). Between the trimmed V and J ends, which lost 3 bases and 3 bases, there was a span of 8 bases. The length of the CDR3 is 13 residues. The CDR3 is CASSFLAKETQYF. The CDR3 nucleotides read TGTGCCAGCAGTTTTCTAGCAAAAGAGACCCAGTACTTC.

This chain joins TRBV27 and TRBJ1-2, with 7 bases identical to TRBD1. Germline CDR1 is MNHEY and CDR2 is SMNVEV (reference sequence). J lost 6 bases, V lost 5 bases, and 6 bases had no gene match. The CDR3 totals 13 residues. The CDR3 spells CASSTTGRDGYTF. The CDR3 nucleotides read TGTGCCAGCAGTACGACAGGGAGGGATGGCTACACCTTC.

This clone has a count of ten or more. This rearrangement joins TRBV14 to TRBJ2-7; 7 bases are a match to TRBD2. The CDR3 covers 15 residues. V was clipped by 2 bases and J by 3 bases; unmatched bases: 7. From germline, CDR1 is SGHDN and CDR2 FVKESK. CDR3 in amino acids: CASSQYGLVGYEQYF. CDR3 coding DNA: TGTGCCAGCAGCCAATACGGACTAGTCGGCTACGAGCAGTACTTC.

The chain carries TRBV6-5 and TRBJ2-1; D tentatively reads TRBD1 or TRBD2 (6 bases each). V lost 5 bases and J 7 bases, leaving 12 bases between the germline ends. The CDR3 covers 13 residues. Germline loops: CDR1 MNHEY, CDR2 SVGAGI. The CDR3 spells CASSRGGGNEQFF. Here the CDR3 DNA reads TGTGCCAGCAGTCGCGGAGGGGGGAATGAGCAGTTCTTC.

The chain combines TRBV7-9 with TRBJ1-1, with D uncertain. V dropped 5 bases and J dropped 0 bases, with 16 bases sitting between them. The CDR3 runs 16 residues. Germline V gene lookup returns CDR1 SEHNR and CDR2 FQNEAQ (reference sequence). The CDR3 sequence is CASSPFPTEVNTEAFF. CDR3 nucleotides: TGTGCCAGCAGCCCCTTCCCCACGGAGGTGAACACTGAAGCTTTCTTT. The whole variable domain, remainder taken from reference TRBV7-9 and TRBJ1-1, is DTGVSQNPRHKITKRGQNVTFRCDPISEHNRLYWYRQTLGQGPEFLTYFQNEAQLEKSRLLSDRFSAERPKGSFSTLEIQRTEQGDSAMYLCASSPFPTEVNTEAFFGQGTRLTVV.

The V call is TRBV28, the J call TRBJ1-5, with TRBD1 identical over 8 bases. Looked up from germline, CDR1 is MDHEN and CDR2 is SYDVKM. V lost 6 bases and J lost 6; bases outside the gene matches: 10. This CDR3 region has 15 residues. Here the CDR3 DNA reads TGTGCCAGCAGCCCCGCGCAGGGGGCTATTCAGCCCCAGCATTTT. Protein: CASSPAQGAIQPQHF.

CDR3 in DNA: TGTGCCAGCAGTGATCAGCCGAATCAGCCCCAGCATTTT. Protein: CASSDQPNQPQHF. V is TRBV2 and J is TRBJ1-5; D uncertain. The CDR3 contains 13 residues. CDR1 is SNHLY, CDR2 FYNNEI, per germline. V lost 3 bases and J 4 bases, leaving 7 bases between the germline ends. The whole variable domain, remainder taken from reference TRBV2 and TRBJ1-5, is EPEVTQTPSHQVTQMGQEVILRCVPISNHLYFYWYRQILGQKVEFLVSFYNNEISEKSEIFDDQFSVERPDGSNFTLKIRSTKLEDSAMYFCASSDQPNQPQHFGDGTRLSIL.

This chain uses TRBV6-1 with TRBJ2-5; 7 nucleotides agree with TRBD1. V was pared by 6 bases and J by 1 base, with 11 bases of the junction left unmatched. Germline V gene lookup returns CDR1 MNHNS and CDR2 SASEGT. The CDR3 extends over 16 amino acids. CDR3 DNA: TGTGCCAGCAGCGAAACGACAGGGTCTCGCCAAGAGACCCAGTACTTC. It codes for CASSETTGSRQETQYF.

The genes are TRBV21-1 and TRBJ2-7; the D segment call TRBD2 is taken from the table without a DNA check. TRBV21-1 represents a pseudogene. This CDR3 spans 15 amino acids. CDR3 coding DNA: TGTGCCAGCATTCCTGTCGGGAGGACCTCCTACGAGCAGTACTTC. This gives the protein CASIPVGRTSYEQYF.

The V and J genes are TRBV28 and TRBJ1-2; a possible D gene is TRBD1 (5 bases). Germline CDR1 MDHEN, CDR2 SYDVKM. Trimming shortened V by 7 bases and J by 4 bases, and 13 bases separated the two germline ends. This CDR3 has 13 residues. In DNA form, the CDR3 reads TGTGCCAGCATTACTGTGGGGGGCTATGGCTACACCTTC. Translating gives CASITVGGYGYTF.

J is TRBJ2-4 and V is TRBV4-3; 11 nucleotides align to TRBD1. The CDR3 spans 16 residues. V lost 1 base and J lost 7; bases outside the gene matches: 6. Germline V CDR1 and CDR2: LGHNA, YSLEER. The CDR3 DNA follows: TGCGCCAGCAGCCAAGGGGGACAGGGGGGTGGGAACATTCAGTACTTC. Its protein product is CASSQGGQGGGNIQYF.

J is TRBJ2-5 and V is TRBV28; TRBD2 agrees at 7 bases. Germline trimming cut 3 bases from V and 5 bases from J; bases unmatched to any gene: 6. The germline CDR1 and CDR2 sequences are MDHEN and SYDVKM. CDR3 length equals 14 residues. As DNA, the CDR3 is TGTGCCAGCAGTTTTGGCTTGCGGGGGGAGACCCAGTACTTC. As protein: CASSFGLRGETQYF. Looking up the rest from reference TRBV28 and TRBJ2-5 gives the full variable domain: DVKVTQSSRYLVKRTGEKVFLECVQDMDHENMFWYRQDPGLGLRLIYFSYDVKMKEKGDIPEGYSVSREKKERFSLILESASTNQTSMYLCASSFGLRGETQYFGPGTRLLVL.

This clone was recorded once. The V gene is TRBV30, the J gene TRBJ1-2; D is undetermined. The CDR3 is 14 residues long. Trimming left V 4 bases short and J 1 base short, with 13 bases between. Germline assignment: CDR1 GTSNPN and CDR2 SVGIG (reference sequence). CDR3 residues: CAWNSGSDNYGYTF. Here the CDR3 DNA reads TGTGCCTGGAACTCGGGGTCGGATAACTATGGCTACACCTTC.

V is TRBV5-1 and J is TRBJ2-1, with TRBD2 matching 13 bases. V was clipped by 2 bases and J by 8 bases; unmatched bases: 4. Per germline, CDR1 SGHRS and CDR2 YFSETQ. The CDR3 is 15 residues long. CDR3 sequence: CASSLLAGGRYEQFF. The CDR3 DNA follows: TGCGCCAGCAGCTTACTAGCGGGAGGGAGATATGAGCAGTTCTTC.

The rearrangement joins TRBV5-1 to TRBJ1-4; 11 nucleotides match TRBD1. CDR3 length: 17 amino acids. J gave up 8 bases and V 0 bases, and 9 bases lay outside the gene matches. The V gene's germline CDR1 is SGHRS and CDR2 YFSETQ. In DNA, the CDR3 is TGCGCCAGCAGCTTGGGGACAGGGGGCATCGTTAGCGAAAAACTGTTTTTT. Amino acid sequence: CASSLGTGGIVSEKLFF.

This chain joins TRBV4-1 and TRBJ2-6; TRBD2 is a possible D gene (5 bases). Germline CDR1 reads MGHRA; CDR2 reads YSYEKL. The CDR3 contains 16 residues. V dropped 0 bases and J dropped 2 bases, with 8 bases sitting between them. The CDR3 spells CASSQERRAGANVLTF. In nucleotides, the CDR3 is TGCGCCAGCAGCCAAGAGAGGCGGGCTGGGGCCAACGTCCTGACTTTC.

This chain links TRBV5-4 with TRBJ1-1; 10 bases are shared with TRBD1. With V trimmed by 0 bases and J by 11 bases, 7 bases remained unmatched. CDR1 is SGHNT and CDR2 is YYREEE in the germline V gene (reference sequence). The CDR3 contains 14 residues. CDR3 residues: CASSLEALTGGAFF. CDR3 nucleotide sequence: TGTGCCAGCAGCTTGGAGGCTCTGACAGGGGGCGCTTTCTTT.

The chain recombines TRBV19 with TRBJ2-5, with 10 bases that match TRBD1. V shed 6 bases and J 1 base; nucleotides not matched to a gene: 8. This CDR3 region has 16 residues. Germline V lookup: CDR1 LNHDA, CDR2 SQIVND (reference sequence). CDR3 coding DNA: TGTGCCAGTAGGAGTGGGACAGGGGTCAGCCAAGAGACCCAGTACTTC. This sequence encodes CASRSGTGVSQETQYF. Full variable domain (remainder filled in from reference TRBV19 and TRBJ2-5): DGGITQSPKYLFRKEGQNVTLSCEQNLNHDAMYWYRQDPGQGLRLIYYSQIVNDFQKGDIAEGYSVSREKKESFPLTVTSAQKNPTAFYLCASRSGTGVSQETQYFGPGTRLLVL.

With regard to this clone: This specimen includes other DNA sequences encoding the same CDR3. The chain has TRBV19 and TRBJ1-5, with D perhaps TRBD1 (5 bases). V lost 8 bases and J 6 bases, leaving 11 bases between the germline ends. CDR3 length: 12 residues. The germline V gene has CDR1 LNHDA and CDR2 SQIVND (reference sequence). CDR3 DNA: TGTGCCAGTGGGGGTCTCGGTCAGCCCCAGCATTTT. This encodes CASGGLGQPQHF. The full variable domain, completed using reference TRBV19 and TRBJ1-5, is DGGITQSPKYLFRKEGQNVTLSCEQNLNHDAMYWYRQDPGQGLRLIYYSQIVNDFQKGDIAEGYSVSREKKESFPLTVTSAQKNPTAFYLCASGGLGQPQHFGDGTRLSIL.

The chain recombines TRBV28 with TRBJ1-2, with 7 positions matching TRBD1. This CDR3 spans 15 amino acids. Germline CDR1 MDHEN, CDR2 SYDVKM. V shed 8 bases and J 0 bases; nucleotides not matched to a gene: 9. The CDR3 loop reads CASASHRGANYGYTF. The CDR3 region has the DNA TGTGCCAGCGCTTCACACAGGGGTGCTAACTATGGCTACACCTTC.

The rearrangement links TRBV4-3 to TRBJ1-1; D gene ambiguous. CDR3 length equals 13 residues. V lost 0 bases and J 7 bases, leaving 9 bases between the germline ends. CDR1 is LGHNA and CDR2 is YSLEER in the germline V gene. CDR3 sequence reads: CASSQEVQNEAFF. The CDR3 region has the DNA TGCGCCAGCAGCCAAGAAGTCCAGAATGAAGCTTTCTTT.

A remark on this clone: This same CDR3 is encoded by further DNA sequences in the sample. This chain connects TRBV18 to TRBJ2-7, with 9 bases identical to TRBD2. CDR3 size: 16 residues. From germline, CDR1 is KGHSH and CDR2 LQKENI. After removal of 0 bases from V and 1 base from J, the junction contained 4 bases not matched to a gene. CDR3 in amino acids: CASSPPGLAGSYEQYF. In nucleotides, the CDR3 is TGTGCCAGCTCACCACCGGGCCTAGCGGGATCCTACGAGCAGTACTTC.

This rearrangement joins TRBV5-1 to TRBJ2-3, with TRBD2 matching 12 bases. The CDR3 has 18 amino acids. The germline CDR1 and CDR2 sequences are SGHRS and YFSETQ. V was pared by 1 base and J by 5 bases, with 11 bases of the junction left unmatched. DNA for the CDR3: TGCGCCAGCAGCTTGTCGCTAGCGGGAGGGCCGGCTGGAGATACGCAGTATTTT. Translating gives CASSLSLAGGPAGDTQYF.

This clone has at least ten counts. This chain links TRBV5-1 with TRBJ2-7, with TRBD2 matching 10 bases. The junction had 9 bases not matched to a gene; V was cut back by 3 bases and J by 6 bases. Germline CDR1 is SGHRS and CDR2 is YFSETQ. This CDR3 has 15 residues. This chain's CDR3 is CASSSSTSGPGEQYF. CDR3 bases: TGCGCCAGCAGCTCCTCGACTAGCGGGCCCGGCGAGCAGTACTTC.

This clone appeared a single time. J is TRBJ2-3 and V is TRBV5-1; maybe TRBD2 (6 bases). The CDR3 is 14 amino acids. From germline, CDR1 is SGHRS and CDR2 YFSETQ. V gave up 0 bases and J gave up 6 bases, with 11 bases separating them. CDR3 region: CASSLDTSPDTQYF. CDR3 nucleotides: TGCGCCAGCAGCTTGGATACTAGCCCCGATACGCAGTATTTT.

V gene TRBV28 combines with J gene TRBJ2-2; 12 bases are shared with TRBD2. Germline CDR1 and CDR2: MDHEN and SYDVKM. Trimming at V came to 3 bases and at J to 7 bases, leaving 3 bases not matched to a gene. This CDR3 has 15 amino acids. CDR3 sequence (DNA): TGTGCCAGCAGTTTGACTAGCGGGAGTTTCGGGGAGCTGTTTTTT. Amino acid sequence: CASSLTSGSFGELFF.